This T cell receptor beta chain was observed in a study of blood T cell repertoires in COVID-19. The wider study: The cDNA or gDNA used as material had been derived from T cells, B-cell-depleted T cells, or PBMCs.

TCRdb's table, derived via immunoSEQ multiplex PCR, lists solely in-frame clones and lacks some. Of around 220,000 clones listed, about 80% were seen once; the top ten hold more than 4.5%. This clonotype originated in a woman older than 75 with active or convalescent COVID-19. Sequencing was done on a sample of peripheral blood.

CDR3 DNA: TGTGCCCGCCGGGCGGGGGGGGATTACGGCTCTGGGGCCAACGTCCTGACTTTC. Amino acids: CARRAGGDYGSGANVLTF. The chain is built from TRBV28 and TRBJ2-6; 9 bases agree with TRBD2. V gave up 11 bases and J gave up 0 bases; unmatched junction bases: 14. This CDR3 is 18 amino acids long. CDR1 is MDHEN, CDR2 SYDVKM, per germline.